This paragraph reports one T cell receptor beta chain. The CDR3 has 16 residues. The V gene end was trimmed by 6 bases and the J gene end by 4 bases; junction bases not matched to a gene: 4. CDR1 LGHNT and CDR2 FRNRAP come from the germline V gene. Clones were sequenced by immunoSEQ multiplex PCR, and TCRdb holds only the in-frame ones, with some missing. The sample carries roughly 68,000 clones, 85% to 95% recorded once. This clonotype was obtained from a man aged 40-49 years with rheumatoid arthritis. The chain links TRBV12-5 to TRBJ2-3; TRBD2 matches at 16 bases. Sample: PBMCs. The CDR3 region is CASGPGTSGGADTQYF. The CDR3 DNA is TGTGCTAGTGGACCGGGGACTAGCGGGGGGGCAGATACGCAGTATTTT.